Following are 26 T cell receptor beta chains from one sample sequenced in a study of blood T cell repertoires in COVID-19. TCRdb's table, derived via immunoSEQ multiplex PCR, lists solely in-frame clones and lacks some. Of 110,000 to 150,000 clones listed, 75% to 90% are singletons. Sequenced input: PBMCs or T cells enriched from blood (not recorded which). All receptors derive from a man in his sixties who had recovered from COVID-19.

V usage is TRBV10-2 and J usage is TRBJ2-7, with no clear D. Germline V CDR1 and CDR2: WSHSY, SAAADI. Trimming pared 6 bases from V and 4 bases from J, leaving 7 bases between. This CDR3 comprises 11 residues. CDR3 DNA: TGCGCCAGCAGCCAGTCATACGAGCAGTACTTC. It specifies CASSQSYEQYF.

The chain has TRBV7-9 and TRBJ1-2; D uncertain. Per germline, CDR1 SEHNR and CDR2 FQNEAQ (reference sequence). CDR3 size: 14 residues. V dropped 3 bases and J dropped 4 bases, with 12 bases sitting between them. In DNA form, the CDR3 reads TGTGCCAGCAGCTTCCTACCACCTTCCTATGGCTACACCTTC. This sequence encodes CASSFLPPSYGYTF. The whole variable domain, remainder taken from reference TRBV7-9 and TRBJ1-2, is DTGVSQNPRHKITKRGQNVTFRCDPISEHNRLYWYRQTLGQGPEFLTYFQNEAQLEKSRLLSDRFSAERPKGSFSTLEIQRTEQGDSAMYLCASSFLPPSYGYTFGSGTRLTVV.

This chain connects TRBV28 to TRBJ1-5, with a possible D match to TRBD1 (5 bases). V was shortened by 4 bases and J by 7 bases, with 8 bases between the two germline ends. The germline V gene encodes CDR1 MDHEN and CDR2 SYDVKM. The CDR3 runs to 12 residues. CDR3 DNA: TGTGCCAGCAGTTCCCAGGGCCAGCCCCAGCATTTT. It encodes CASSSQGQPQHF.

The chain carries TRBV2 and TRBJ1-3; TRBD1 agrees at 8 bases. Germline V gives CDR1 SNHLY, CDR2 FYNNEI. Trimming removed 4 bases from V and 0 bases from J; junction bases left unmatched: 5. The CDR3 length is 16 residues. CDR3 protein: CASSGPDRGSGNTIYF. The CDR3 coding sequence is TGTGCCAGCAGTGGCCCCGACAGGGGCTCTGGAAACACCATATATTTT.

This rearrangement joins TRBV9 to TRBJ1-2; a weak D match, TRBD1 (5 bases). Deletions cut 3 bases from V and 8 bases from J, with 14 bases between. This CDR3 region has 13 residues. Looked up from germline, CDR1 is SGDLS and CDR2 is YYNGEE. The CDR3 DNA reads TGTGCCAGCAGCGCCGGTGAAGGGGAAGGCTACACCTTC. This translates into CASSAGEGEGYTF.

This rearrangement joins TRBV7-8 to TRBJ1-2, with a tentative D call TRBD1 (6 bases). Germline V CDR1 and CDR2: SGHVS, FQNEAQ. The germline V and J ends were trimmed by 5 bases and 4 bases, with 11 bases remaining between them. This CDR3 is 13 amino acids long. In DNA, the CDR3 is TGTGCCAGCAGCCAAACAGGGTTCTATGGCTACACCTTC. Residues: CASSQTGFYGYTF.

In this sample, this clone turned up once. This chain links TRBV7-9 with TRBJ1-1, with D possibly matching TRBD1 (5 bases). The CDR3 is made up of 16 amino acids. Trimming cost V 5 bases and J 1 base, with 17 bases left between them. The germline gives CDR1 SEHNR, CDR2 FQNEAQ (reference sequence). The CDR3 is CASSPTSGHKNTEAFF. The CDR3 bases are TGTGCCAGCAGCCCAACTTCAGGGCATAAGAACACTGAAGCTTTCTTT.

The chain combines TRBV28 with TRBJ1-1; 8 bases line up with TRBD1. Germline CDR1 is MDHEN and CDR2 is SYDVKM. The J segment lost 4 bases and the V segment lost 10 bases, leaving 5 bases of the junction unmatched. The CDR3 has 12 residues. Here the CDR3 DNA reads TGTGCCACCCGGACAGGGACCACTGAAGCTTTCTTT. This encodes CATRTGTTEAFF.

This chain joins TRBV30 and TRBJ1-1; D may be TRBD1 (6 bases). The CDR3 is 13 amino acids. Trimming removed 1 base from V and 8 bases from J, with 14 bases in between. Germline V gene lookup returns CDR1 GTSNPN and CDR2 SVGIG (reference sequence). This CDR3 reads CAWSAETGTEAFF. The DNA of the CDR3 is TGTGCCTGGAGTGCAGAGACAGGAACCGAAGCTTTCTTT.

V is TRBV7-8 and J is TRBJ1-5; D remains ambiguous. Germline CDR1 reads SGHVS; CDR2 reads FQNEAQ. The length of the CDR3 is 16 residues. Trimming left V 3 bases short and J 2 bases short, with 14 bases between. The CDR3 nucleotides read TGTGCCAGCAGCTTTCGAAGGACTGGTGGCAATCAGCCCCAGCATTTT. Amino acid sequence: CASSFRRTGGNQPQHF.

The gene calls are TRBV11-3 and TRBJ1-4; D may be TRBD1 (5 bases). Germline values: CDR1 SGHNT, CDR2 YENEEA. CDR3 length: 13 amino acids. With 3 bases removed from V and 8 bases from J, the gap between germline ends came to 10 bases. CDR3: CASSLGPLEKLFF. CDR3 sequence (DNA): TGTGCCAGCAGCTTGGGGCCTTTAGAAAAACTGTTTTTT.

To note about this clone: This CDR3 is also generated by other DNA sequences in the sample. The rearrangement uses TRBV12-3 or TRBV12-4 and TRBJ1-5, with D possibly matching TRBD1 (6 bases). V dropped 6 bases and J dropped 6 bases, with 9 bases sitting between them. This CDR3 has 12 amino acids. The CDR3 DNA reads TGTGCCAGCAGAAAAGGGGGTCAGCCCCAGCATTTT. Protein sequence: CASRKGGQPQHF.

V and J are TRBV6-5 and TRBJ2-2; D is unclear. In germline, CDR1 is MNHEY, CDR2 SVGAGI. The CDR3 length is 14 residues. With 8 bases removed from V and 2 bases from J, the gap between germline ends came to 12 bases. CDR3 nucleotide sequence: TGTGCCAGCGGTAGTCTACCCAACACCGGGGAGCTGTTTTTT. As protein: CASGSLPNTGELFF.

This sequence joins TRBV30 and TRBJ1-5; possibly TRBD1 for D (6 bases). CDR1 is GTSNPN, CDR2 SVGIG, per germline (reference sequence). V lost 3 bases, J lost 1 base, and 10 bases lay in between. The CDR3 loop spans 14 amino acids. CDR3 bases: TGTGCCTGGAGAGGGGACACAAGCAATCAGCCCCAGCATTTT. Its protein product is CAWRGDTSNQPQHF. The full variable domain, in which reference TRBV30 and TRBJ1-5 provide the parts outside the CDR3, is SQTIHQWPATLVQPVGSPLSLECTVEGTSNPNLYWYRQAAGRGLQLLFYSVGIGQISSEVPQNLSASRPQDRQFILSSKKLLLSDSGFYLCAWRGDTSNQPQHFGDGTRLSIL.

The J gene is TRBJ1-6, the V gene TRBV30; D ambiguous. The CDR3 totals 13 residues. V shed 4 bases and J shed 7 bases, with 11 bases lying between them. Looked up from germline, CDR1 is GTSNPN and CDR2 is SVGIG (reference sequence). DNA of the CDR3: TGTGCCTGGACCGACATCGGCAATTCACCCCTCCACTTT. Protein: CAWTDIGNSPLHF.

The rearrangement joins TRBV7-9 to TRBJ2-7; D is undetermined. Germline CDR1 is SEHNR and CDR2 is FQNEAQ (reference sequence). CDR3 length: 13 residues. Trimming left V 0 bases short and J 4 bases short, with 7 bases between. The CDR3 DNA reads as TGTGCCAGCAGCTTAGCCCCTACGTACGAGCAGTACTTC. Amino acid sequence: CASSLAPTYEQYF. Complete variable domain (other parts from reference TRBV7-9 and TRBJ2-7): DTGVSQNPRHKITKRGQNVTFRCDPISEHNRLYWYRQTLGQGPEFLTYFQNEAQLEKSRLLSDRFSAERPKGSFSTLEIQRTEQGDSAMYLCASSLAPTYEQYFGPGTRLTVT.

This sequence joins TRBV3-1 (or the pseudogene TRBV3-2) and TRBJ2-3; 12 bases are shared with TRBD2. The germline V gene encodes CDR1 LGHDT and CDR2 YNNKEL (reference sequence). This CDR3 region has 17 residues. Trimming removed 0 bases from V and 5 bases from J; junction bases left unmatched: 6. The CDR3 coding sequence is TGTGCCAGCAGCCAAGAAGGTGGGGGACTAGCGGGAGATACGCAGTATTTT. The encoded protein is CASSQEGGGLAGDTQYF.

The rearrangement uses TRBV5-5 and TRBJ2-7; the D gene is possibly TRBD1 (6 bases). V lost 0 bases, J lost 3 bases, and 13 bases lay in between. CDR1 is SGHKS and CDR2 is YYEKEE in the germline V gene (reference sequence). The CDR3 loop spans 15 amino acids. Written as DNA, the CDR3 is TGTGCCAGCAGCTTGGCAGGGGTTTTGGTCTACGAGCAGTACTTC. Amino acid sequence: CASSLAGVLVYEQYF.

V gene TRBV25-1 combines with J gene TRBJ1-2, with D possibly matching TRBD1 (6 bases). Between the trimmed V and J ends, which lost 8 bases and 7 bases, there was a span of 14 bases. The CDR3 is 12 amino acids. Per germline, CDR1 MGHDK and CDR2 SYGVNS. Written as DNA, the CDR3 is TGTGCCAGCCGGAGGCAGGGGAGTGGCTACACCTTC. As protein: CASRRQGSGYTF.

A word on this clone: Other DNA sequences in the same sample also yield this CDR3. V and J are TRBV5-6 and TRBJ1-2; D is unresolved. This CDR3 spans 13 amino acids. V lost 4 bases and J 2 bases, leaving 9 bases between the germline ends. Germline-derived CDR1 and CDR2 are SGHDT and YYEEEE. CDR3 loop: CASSLGRNYGYTF. The CDR3 DNA sequence: TGTGCCAGCAGCCTCGGGAGAAACTATGGCTACACCTTC.

CDR3 DNA sequence: TGCGCCAGTGGAACCGGGACTAGATCGTATTTT. It encodes CASGTGTRSYF. V is TRBV10-1 and J is TRBJ2-3, with TRBD2 identical over 8 bases. The ends lost 9 bases at V and 14 bases at J; junction bases unmatched: 10. The CDR3 extends over 11 amino acids. Per the germline V gene, CDR1 is WNHNN and CDR2 is SYGVQD (reference sequence).

This chain uses TRBV4-1 with TRBJ2-7; 8 bases are shared with TRBD2. V dropped 1 base and J dropped 2; count of bases not matched to a gene: 7. The V gene's germline CDR1 is MGHRA and CDR2 YSYEKL. The CDR3 loop spans 16 amino acids. Here the CDR3 DNA reads TGCGCCAGCAGCCAAGTCAACAGCGGGAGCGCCTACGAGCAGTACTTC. Amino acid sequence: CASSQVNSGSAYEQYF.

The chain has TRBV7-9 and TRBJ1-1, with 9 bases fitting TRBD1. With V trimmed by 5 bases and J by 6 bases, 7 bases remained unmatched. CDR1 is SEHNR and CDR2 is FQNEAQ in the germline V gene (reference sequence). This CDR3 is built from 14 residues. CDR3 coding DNA: TGTGCCAGCAGCCCCAGGGACAGGGAGGCTGAAGCTTTCTTT. Protein product: CASSPRDREAEAFF.

The chain joins TRBV10-2 to TRBJ2-7, with 16 bases aligning to TRBD2. The junction had 12 bases not matched to a gene; V was cut back by 6 bases and J by 1 base. This CDR3 is 19 amino acids long. Germline loops: CDR1 WSHSY, CDR2 SAAADI. The CDR3 region is CASRGPGLAGGGESYEQYF. DNA for the CDR3: TGCGCCAGCAGAGGTCCGGGACTAGCGGGAGGGGGTGAGTCCTACGAGCAGTACTTC.

The V call is TRBV5-4, the J call TRBJ2-7; 7 bases match TRBD1. Germline V gives CDR1 SGHNT, CDR2 YYREEE (reference sequence). This CDR3 comprises 14 residues. V shed 4 bases, J shed 2 bases, and the junction held 6 bases outside the gene matches. CDR3 in amino acids: CASSPRQGAYEQYF. The CDR3 DNA sequence: TGTGCCAGCAGCCCTCGCCAGGGGGCCTACGAGCAGTACTTC.

This chain links TRBV30 with TRBJ1-6; 7 bases map to TRBD1. This CDR3 has 17 amino acids. The V gene end was trimmed by 2 bases and the J gene end by 4 bases; junction bases not matched to a gene: 11. The germline gives CDR1 GTSNPN, CDR2 SVGIG (reference sequence). The CDR3 nucleotides are TGTGCCTGGAGTCTCGGAACCGGGACAGCTTATAATTCACCCCTCCACTTT. Its translation is CAWSLGTGTAYNSPLHF.